This TCR beta chain derives from a study of cytomegalovirus exposure and HLA in healthy donors. As for the study in general: Of more than 350 genotyped donors, roughly 80% clustered with self-reported Caucasian donors.

PCR involved 60 Vbeta and 13 Jbeta primers. Some clones are missing from TCRdb's copy, which holds only in-frame ones; the method was immunoSEQ multiplex PCR. The sample holds about 160,000 clones, approximately 80% seen once. Worth noting for this clone: Antigen unknown.

The V gene's germline CDR1 is PRHDT and CDR2 FYEKMQ (reference sequence). CDR3 length: 16 amino acids. Trimming cost V 5 bases and J 5 bases, with 21 bases left between them. Study results and caveats: Analysis performed later showed TCR beta chains linked to HLA being more clonally expanded than equally common others.

Sequenced sample: PBMCs. The source is a man between 18 and 35 years old in good health and CMV-seropositive. The rearrangement links TRBV13 to TRBJ1-1; no reliable D call. The CDR3 loop reads CASSLMLTGSRTEAFF. The CDR3 nucleotides are TGTGCCAGCAGCCTTATGCTGACCGGGTCGAGAACTGAAGCTTTCTTT.